The 17 T cell receptor beta chains reported below all come from one sample, sequenced in a study of technical replicates of blood from a handful of donors (dated by TCRdb to 2017 to 2019). Receptor libraries were prepared by the immunoSEQ multiplex PCR assay. TCRdb retrieved this table from immuneACCESS and kept in-frame rearrangements only. Not all clones are present; in checked studies, unresolved V genes account for under half, and no reason is known for the remainder. The sample table shows 53,000 or so clones, and around 93% are seen once. Together, the top ten hold 4.2% of the sample. The sample consisted of PBMCs. These TCRs come from a human donor in good health. Some clones in this sample may be carry-over from other donors' samples.

This chain connects TRBV30 to TRBJ2-3; 9 bases match TRBD1. The trim removed 3 bases at V and 2 bases at J, leaving 9 bases unmatched. The CDR3 spans 16 residues. CDR1 GTSNPN and CDR2 SVGIG come from the germline V gene (reference sequence). The CDR3, as DNA: TGTGCCTGGAGACCGAAAGACAGGGGGTTCACAGATACGCAGTATTTT. Its translation is CAWRPKDRGFTDTQYF.

This chain uses TRBV6-4 with TRBJ1-2, with D uncertain. The CDR3 sequence is 14 residues long. Trimming removed 0 bases from V and 4 bases from J, with 9 bases in between. Germline loops: CDR1 MRHNA, CDR2 SNTAGT. The CDR3 loop reads CASSDSRGIYGYTF. DNA for the CDR3: TGTGCCAGCAGTGACTCGCGTGGTATCTATGGCTACACCTTC.

V and J are TRBV2 and TRBJ1-1; 7 positions agree with TRBD1. The CDR3 is 12 amino acids. CDR1 SNHLY and CDR2 FYNNEI come from the germline V gene. V lost 6 bases, J lost 8 bases, and 6 bases stayed unmatched. Here the CDR3 DNA reads TGTGCCAGCAGGGGGACAGATCGGGAAGCTTTCTTT. Amino acids: CASRGTDREAFF.

The genes are TRBV7-9 and TRBJ2-6; 9 nucleotides match TRBD1. This CDR3 comprises 16 residues. Germline trimming cut 5 bases from V and 2 bases from J; bases unmatched to any gene: 4. The V gene's germline CDR1 is SEHNR and CDR2 FQNEAQ (reference sequence). This CDR3 reads CASSRDRGTGANVLTF. In nucleotides, the CDR3 is TGTGCCAGCAGCCGAGACAGGGGGACTGGGGCCAACGTCCTGACTTTC.

V gene TRBV6-5 combines with J gene TRBJ1-4; possible D gene TRBD1, 5 bases. CDR3 length: 15 amino acids. Looked up from germline, CDR1 is MNHEY and CDR2 is SVGAGI. V dropped 2 bases and J dropped 7 bases, with 14 bases sitting between them. Here the CDR3 DNA reads TGTGCCAGCAGTTACGAGGTGGGACTAGGTGAAAAACTGTTTTTT. Translating gives CASSYEVGLGEKLFF.

CDR3 sequence reads: CASSERPGTPKTGELFF. The CDR3 DNA follows: TGTGCCAGCAGCGAACGTCCAGGGACACCCAAGACCGGGGAGCTGTTTTTT. J is TRBJ2-2 and V is TRBV5-8; weak D call: TRBD1 (6 bases). CDR1 SGHTS and CDR2 YDEGEE come from the germline V gene. The CDR3 covers 17 residues. V was trimmed by 4 bases and J by 5 bases, leaving 21 bases between them.

The V call is TRBV10-3, the J call TRBJ1-2, with TRBD1 matching 11 bases. In germline, CDR1 is ENHRY, CDR2 SYGVKD. V dropped 5 bases and J dropped 8; count of bases not matched to a gene: 13. CDR3 length: 16 residues. The CDR3 region has the DNA TGTGCCATCAGTTTAAACTCCGGGACAGGGGGAGCAGGCTACACCTTC. Amino acid sequence: CAISLNSGTGGAGYTF.

The rearrangement links TRBV2 to TRBJ2-5; D possibly corresponds to TRBD1 (7 bases). The CDR3 length is 12 residues. Germline V gene lookup returns CDR1 SNHLY and CDR2 FYNNEI. The germline V and J ends were trimmed by 6 bases and 4 bases, with 9 bases remaining between them. CDR3 DNA: TGTGCCAGCAGGCAGGGGGGAGAGACCCAGTACTTC. This codes for CASRQGGETQYF.

V and J are TRBV29-1 and TRBJ2-1; tentative D call: TRBD1 (6 bases). CDR3 size: 12 residues. The V gene's germline CDR1 is SQVTM and CDR2 ANQGSEA. Written as DNA, the CDR3 is TGCAGTGGGGGCCCGGGGAGTGGTGAGCAGTTCTTC. Protein: CSGGPGSGEQFF.

V gene TRBV28 combines with J gene TRBJ2-7; no reliable D call. With 6 bases removed from V and 6 bases from J, the gap between germline ends came to 12 bases. Looked up from germline, CDR1 is MDHEN and CDR2 is SYDVKM. The CDR3 spans 12 residues. For the CDR3, the DNA is TGTGCCAGCAGCAGTCCCCCTAGCGAGCAGTACTTC. This sequence encodes CASSSPPSEQYF.

This clone was seen just once. This chain uses TRBV13 with TRBJ2-7; D gene uncertain. The V end was cut by 1 base, the J end by 3 bases, with 7 bases between. CDR3 length: 13 residues. Germline assignment: CDR1 PRHDT and CDR2 FYEKMQ (reference sequence). The CDR3 protein is CASSLANLYEQYF. As DNA, the CDR3 is TGTGCCAGCAGCTTAGCTAACCTCTACGAGCAGTACTTC.

This sequence joins TRBV7-9 and TRBJ1-3; weak D call: TRBD1 (5 bases). The germline gives CDR1 SEHNR, CDR2 FQNEAQ (reference sequence). V gave up 0 bases and J gave up 0 bases, with 12 bases separating them. The CDR3 runs to 17 residues. CDR3 DNA: TGTGCCAGCAGCTTAGCCTTCGGGGGGATCTCTGGAAACACCATATATTTT. Protein sequence: CASSLAFGGISGNTIYF.

This clone was observed a single time. The rearrangement links TRBV7-2 to TRBJ1-1; the match to TRBD1 covers 9 bases. Looked up from germline, CDR1 is SGHTA and CDR2 is FQGNSA. The length of the CDR3 is 16 residues. Germline trimming cut 3 bases from V and 2 bases from J; bases unmatched to any gene: 7. In nucleotides, the CDR3 is TGTGCCAGCAGCTTGCAAACAGGGGGCATCAACACTGAAGCTTTCTTT. It encodes CASSLQTGGINTEAFF.

The chain carries TRBV2 and TRBJ2-7; the match to TRBD1 covers 7 bases. The V segment lost 6 bases and the J segment 1 base; nucleotides outside the gene matches: 6. The length of the CDR3 is 14 residues. Germline CDR1 is SNHLY and CDR2 is FYNNEI. CDR3 region: CASRFRGTSYEQYF. The DNA for the CDR3 is TGTGCCAGCAGGTTCAGGGGGACGTCCTACGAGCAGTACTTC. Complete variable domain (other parts from reference TRBV2 and TRBJ2-7): EPEVTQTPSHQVTQMGQEVILRCVPISNHLYFYWYRQILGQKVEFLVSFYNNEISEKSEIFDDQFSVERPDGSNFTLKIRSTKLEDSAMYFCASRFRGTSYEQYFGPGTRLTVT.

V gene TRBV9 combines with J gene TRBJ2-2; 8 bases are shared with TRBD2. Germline V gives CDR1 SGDLS, CDR2 YYNGEE. Losses at the gene ends were 6 bases for V and 9 bases for J; bases not matched to a gene: 16. The CDR3 spans 16 residues. The CDR3 DNA follows: TGTGCCAGCAAAGCGGGAGACAGTATATCTGCCCGGGAGCTGTTTTTT. It is translated as CASKAGDSISARELFF.

J is TRBJ2-3 and V is TRBV9; D gene ambiguous. With 0 bases removed from V and 3 bases from J, the gap between germline ends came to 17 bases. Germline CDR1 is SGDLS and CDR2 is YYNGEE. This CDR3 is built from 17 residues. CDR3 amino acids: CASSVAALPKVTDTQYF. The DNA for the CDR3 is TGTGCCAGCAGCGTAGCTGCGTTACCGAAAGTAACAGATACGCAGTATTTT.

This clone has more than one count but fewer than ten. The rearrangement links TRBV7-8 to TRBJ1-2; TRBD1 matches at 8 bases. The CDR3 consists of 15 residues. The V gene's germline CDR1 is SGHVS and CDR2 FQNEAQ. The V and J ends lost 4 bases and 3 bases, in that order; junction bases with no gene match: 7. The CDR3 here is CASSSSWTGHYGYTF. CDR3 sequence (DNA): TGTGCCAGCAGCTCATCCTGGACAGGGCACTATGGCTACACCTTC.